These T cell receptor beta chains were read from a single sample in a study of patients and donors after allogeneic stem cell transplantation. TCRdb re-derived calls from the RT-PCR reads in MiXCR, one entry per CDR3 protein. The sample holds a few hundred thousand distinct CDR3 sequences, around 40% seen once. Sequenced material: blood, either unsorted or a sorted T cell fraction (not recorded which). These TCRs come from a human donor who was either an allogeneic HSCT recipient or a stem cell or donor lymphocyte infusion donor (not recorded which). It is not recorded whose cells these are; they may come from a transplant donor. The CDR3 runs from the conserved cysteine through the conserved F or W. Each record gives: V gene, clone size, D gene, J gene, CDR3 DNA, CDR3 protein. The D gene is left open where the match is weak. Not all rows give a size; the values are once, few, many and, for expanded clones, a class.

V: TRBV6-5
size: .
D: .
J: TRBJ2-5
DNA: TGTGCCAGCAGTTACTCCGGGACTCGCGGGGAGACCCAGTACTTC
CDR3: CASSYSGTRGETQYF

V: TRBV20-1
size: few
D: .
J: TRBJ2-3
DNA: TGCAGTGCTCCTCGTTTCGGGGCTAGCACAGATACGCAGTATTTT
CDR3: CSAPRFGASTDTQYF

V: TRBV6-1
size: .
D: .
J: TRBJ1-2
DNA: TGTGCCAGCAGTGAAGACACAATAAACTATGGCTACACCTTC
CDR3: CASSEDTINYGYTF

V: TRBV5-5
size: .
D: .
J: TRBJ1-6
DNA: TGTGCCAGCTTTCGACAGGAGAATTCACCCCTCCACTTT
CDR3: CASFRQENSPLHF

V: TRBV29-1
size: .
D: TRBD1
J: TRBJ1-2
DNA: TGCAGCGTTGTCCTGGGACAGGGAGGCGGCTACACCTTC
CDR3: CSVVLGQGGGYTF

V: TRBV7-2
size: .
D: .
J: TRBJ1-5
DNA: TGTGCCAGCAGCAGCCGGCGGGATCAGCCCCAGCATTTT
CDR3: CASSSRRDQPQHF

V: TRBV18
size: few
D: .
J: TRBJ1-3
DNA: TGTGCCAGCTCACCTCCCGACAGGCTCCTCTCTGGAAACACCATATATTTT
CDR3: CASSPPDRLLSGNTIYF

V: TRBV30
size: few
D: .
J: TRBJ1-2
DNA: TGTGCCTGGACCCTAGGACAGAACTATGGCTACACCTTC
CDR3: CAWTLGQNYGYTF

V: TRBV4-3
size: .
D: TRBD1
J: TRBJ2-4
DNA: TGCGCCAGCAGCCAGGGGACAGGATTGGGCAAAAACATTCAGTACTTC
CDR3: CASSQGTGLGKNIQYF

V: TRBV29-1
size: .
D: .
J: TRBJ1-1
DNA: TGCAGCGCCTTTTACAGGGAAGCTTTCTTT
CDR3: CSAFYREAFF

V: TRBV2
size: .
D: TRBD1
J: TRBJ2-7
DNA: TGTGCCAGCAGTGAGGCCAGGGGGACCTACGAGCAGTACTTC
CDR3: CASSEARGTYEQYF

V: TRBV28
size: few
D: .
J: TRBJ2-1
DNA: TGTGCCAGCAGGCCCGGGGGTTCCTACAATGAGCAGTTCTTC
CDR3: CASRPGGSYNEQFF

V: TRBV20-1
size: few
D: TRBD1
J: TRBJ2-7
DNA: TGCAGTGCCGACAGGGTTGGCGAGCAGTACTTC
CDR3: CSADRVGEQYF

V: TRBV18
size: few
D: .
J: TRBJ1-2
DNA: TGTGCCAGCTCGCAGGCCGGGAGAAGATATGGCTACACCTTC
CDR3: CASSQAGRRYGYTF

V: TRBV10-3
size: .
D: .
J: TRBJ1-5
DNA: TGTGCCACTCACAGCCATCTGGGCAATCAGCCCCAGCATTTT
CDR3: CATHSHLGNQPQHF

V: TRBV12-3/TRBV12-4
size: few
D: TRBD1
J: TRBJ1-5
DNA: TGTGCCAGCAGTAGCCGGGACAGGGTTGTCGAGCCCCAGCATTTT
CDR3: CASSSRDRVVEPQHF

V: TRBV6-2/TRBV6-3
size: .
D: .
J: TRBJ1-6
DNA: TGTGCCAGCAATCCAGGGTCCTCCGAACGGGCCCTCCACTTT
CDR3: CASNPGSSERALHF

V: TRBV12-3/TRBV12-4
size: .
D: .
J: TRBJ2-5
DNA: TGTGCCAGCAGTTTTCCCCCCGAGCGTCTAGAGACCCAGTACTTC
CDR3: CASSFPPERLETQYF

V: TRBV29-1
size: .
D: .
J: TRBJ1-5
DNA: TGCAGCGTTCAACAGGCCGCTGGGGGCAATCAGCCCCAGCATTTT
CDR3: CSVQQAAGGNQPQHF

V: TRBV20-1
size: .
D: .
J: TRBJ1-1
DNA: TGCAGTGTAAGTGAGGCAGGGAGAGACACTGAAGCTTTCTTT
CDR3: CSVSEAGRDTEAFF

V: TRBV4-1
size: once
D: .
J: TRBJ2-5
DNA: TGCGCCAGCAGCCAAGAAGAGCGGGTCCAAGAGACCCAGTACTTC
CDR3: CASSQEERVQETQYF

V: TRBV29-1
size: .
D: .
J: TRBJ2-7
DNA: TGCAGCGTTTACCGCTCCTACGAGCAGTACTTC
CDR3: CSVYRSYEQYF

V: TRBV12-3/TRBV12-4
size: .
D: TRBD1
J: TRBJ1-1
DNA: TGTGCCAGCACCAGACAGGGGGCACGGACTGAAGCTTTCTTT
CDR3: CASTRQGARTEAFF

V: TRBV11-2
size: .
D: .
J: TRBJ1-4
DNA: TGTGCCAGCAGCCACCGGTCCGGGGCTACTAATGAAAAACTGTTTTTT
CDR3: CASSHRSGATNEKLFF

V: TRBV27
size: few
D: TRBD2
J: TRBJ2-7
DNA: TGTGCCAGCAGAGAGGTAGCGGGGGGCCTGTTTTCCTACGAGCAGTACTTC
CDR3: CASREVAGGLFSYEQYF

V: TRBV4-2
size: .
D: .
J: TRBJ1-4
DNA: TGTGCCAGCAGCCAAGTTGGGATTTCTTGGGAAAAACTGTTTTTT
CDR3: CASSQVGISWEKLFF

V: TRBV20-1
size: few
D: .
J: TRBJ1-1
DNA: TGCAGTGCTACCCCCCAGGTGGGTACTGAAGCTTTCTTT
CDR3: CSATPQVGTEAFF

V: TRBV7-3
size: .
D: .
J: TRBJ1-2
DNA: TGTGCCAGCAGCTTAACATTTGACTCCGGCTACACCTTC
CDR3: CASSLTFDSGYTF

V: TRBV9
size: few
D: .
J: TRBJ1-1
DNA: TGTGCCAGCAGCGTAGTGGAGGGGGGCACTGAAGCTTTCTTT
CDR3: CASSVVEGGTEAFF

V: TRBV6-1
size: .
D: .
J: TRBJ2-5
DNA: TGTGCCAGCAGTGAATGGGCAGGCACCATTCAAGAGACCCAGTACTTC
CDR3: CASSEWAGTIQETQYF

V: TRBV9
size: .
D: TRBD2
J: TRBJ2-3
DNA: TGTGCCAGCAGCGTAGACAGCGGGGGGAGCACAGATACGCAGTATTTT
CDR3: CASSVDSGGSTDTQYF

V: TRBV20-1
size: .
D: .
J: TRBJ2-3
DNA: TGCAGTGCTAGTAGGGAGGATACGCAGTATTTT
CDR3: CSASREDTQYF

V: TRBV5-6
size: .
D: .
J: TRBJ1-1
DNA: TGTGCCAGCAGCTTATCCGTTGGGTTGGGCACTGAAGCTTTCTTT
CDR3: CASSLSVGLGTEAFF

V: TRBV20-1
size: few
D: .
J: TRBJ1-1
DNA: TGCAGTGCTAGAGATTCTGCAGGAAGGAACACTGAAGCTTTCTTT
CDR3: CSARDSAGRNTEAFF

V: TRBV28
size: .
D: .
J: TRBJ1-2
DNA: TGTGCCAGCAGTTTACCCCCCTGGGCTAACTCCTATGGCTACACCTTC
CDR3: CASSLPPWANSYGYTF

V: TRBV20-1
size: many
D: .
J: TRBJ1-4
DNA: TGCAGTGCGGCCCCCGGGACGCGGAATGAAAAACTGTTTTTT
CDR3: CSAAPGTRNEKLFF

V: TRBV15
size: .
D: TRBD2
J: TRBJ2-3
DNA: TGTGCCACCAGCCGGGGGGGAGCAGATACGCAGTATTTT
CDR3: CATSRGGADTQYF

V: TRBV4-3
size: few
D: .
J: TRBJ1-5
DNA: TGCGCCAGCAGCCAAGAAGGAGGGAATCAGCCCCAGCATTTT
CDR3: CASSQEGGNQPQHF

V: TRBV7-9
size: .
D: .
J: TRBJ2-5
DNA: TGTGCCAGCAGTTTAACCAGGGAGACCCAGTACTTC
CDR3: CASSLTRETQYF

V: TRBV20-1
size: few
D: .
J: TRBJ1-2
DNA: TGCAGTACGGCCCTAACGGGCCATGGCTACACCTTC
CDR3: CSTALTGHGYTF

V: TRBV28
size: .
D: .
J: TRBJ1-5
DNA: TGTGCCAGCAGTTTGCGGGCAGGTTTTCGCCAGCCCCAGCATTTT
CDR3: CASSLRAGFRQPQHF

V: TRBV18
size: .
D: TRBD1
J: TRBJ1-1
DNA: TGTGCCAGCTCACCGACAGGGGCACACACTGAAGCTTTCTTT
CDR3: CASSPTGAHTEAFF

V: TRBV9
size: .
D: TRBD1
J: TRBJ2-3
DNA: TGTGCCAGCAACCTAGAGGGACAGGGGGCGAGAACAGATACGCAGTATTTT
CDR3: CASNLEGQGARTDTQYF

V: TRBV6-2/TRBV6-3
size: .
D: TRBD1
J: TRBJ1-5
DNA: TGTGCCAGCAGACCCACAGGGGGCCGTCAGCCCCAGCATTTT
CDR3: CASRPTGGRQPQHF

V: TRBV6-5
size: few
D: .
J: TRBJ1-2
DNA: TGTGCCAGCAGTTACGGTTATCGGGGTTGGTATGGCTACACCTTC
CDR3: CASSYGYRGWYGYTF

V: TRBV7-3
size: few
D: .
J: TRBJ1-1
DNA: TGTGCCAGCAGCTTACAGGGGTGGACTGAAGCTTTCTTT
CDR3: CASSLQGWTEAFF

V: TRBV3-1
size: .
D: .
J: TRBJ1-6
DNA: TGTGCCAGCAGCCAAGTGGGGGCGTTTGATTCACCCCTCCACTTT
CDR3: CASSQVGAFDSPLHF

V: TRBV2
size: .
D: TRBD1
J: TRBJ1-2
DNA: TGTGCCAGCACCTTAAGGGGGCCCTATGGCTACACCTTC
CDR3: CASTLRGPYGYTF

V: TRBV20-1
size: few
D: TRBD1
J: TRBJ2-1
DNA: TGCAGTGCTAGGGGACAGGGATACAATGAGCAGTTCTTC
CDR3: CSARGQGYNEQFF

V: TRBV3-1
size: .
D: TRBD1
J: TRBJ1-2
DNA: TGTGCCAGCAGCCAAGAGGACAGGAATGGCTACACCTTC
CDR3: CASSQEDRNGYTF

V: TRBV7-6
size: .
D: .
J: TRBJ1-4
DNA: TGTGCCAGCAGTATAGGGGTGACTACTAATGAAAAACTGTTTTTT
CDR3: CASSIGVTTNEKLFF

V: TRBV18
size: few
D: .
J: TRBJ2-2
DNA: TGTGCCAGCTCACGAGACAGGACGAACACCGGGGAGCTGTTTTTT
CDR3: CASSRDRTNTGELFF

V: TRBV7-2
size: .
D: .
J: TRBJ1-5
DNA: TGTGCCAGCAGCTTAGTTGGAGGAGGGGGCAATCAGCCCCAGCATTTT
CDR3: CASSLVGGGGNQPQHF

V: TRBV6-5
size: .
D: .
J: TRBJ1-1
DNA: TGTGCCAGCAGTTACGGCAGGGTGTCTGAAGCTTTCTTT
CDR3: CASSYGRVSEAFF

V: TRBV6-5
size: few
D: TRBD1
J: TRBJ1-4
DNA: TGTGCCAGCAGTTACGGGACAGGGGTACATGAAAAACTGTTTTTT
CDR3: CASSYGTGVHEKLFF

V: TRBV3-1
size: once
D: .
J: TRBJ2-7
DNA: TGTGCCAGCAGCGGGACGAAAGACTCCTACGAGCAGTACTTC
CDR3: CASSGTKDSYEQYF

V: TRBV29-1
size: .
D: .
J: TRBJ1-4
DNA: TGCAGCGTTGATGGGGGCTCTAATGAAAAACTGTTTTTT
CDR3: CSVDGGSNEKLFF